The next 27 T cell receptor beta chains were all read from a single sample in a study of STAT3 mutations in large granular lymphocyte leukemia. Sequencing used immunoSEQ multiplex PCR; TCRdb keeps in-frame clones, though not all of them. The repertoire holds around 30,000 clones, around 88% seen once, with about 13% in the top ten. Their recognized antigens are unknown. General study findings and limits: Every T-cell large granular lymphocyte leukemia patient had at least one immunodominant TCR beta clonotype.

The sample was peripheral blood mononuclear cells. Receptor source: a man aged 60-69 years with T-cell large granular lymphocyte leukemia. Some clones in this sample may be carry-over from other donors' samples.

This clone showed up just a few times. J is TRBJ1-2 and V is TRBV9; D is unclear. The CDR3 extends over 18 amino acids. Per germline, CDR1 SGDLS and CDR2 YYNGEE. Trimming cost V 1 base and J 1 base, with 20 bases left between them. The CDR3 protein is CASSVLTLGSRINYGYTF. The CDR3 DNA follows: TGTGCCAGCAGCGTACTAACTCTCGGGAGTCGCATTAACTATGGCTACACCTTC. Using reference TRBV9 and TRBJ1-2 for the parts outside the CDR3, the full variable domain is DSGVTQTPKHLITATGQRVTLRCSPRSGDLSVYWYQQSLDQGLQFLIQYYNGEERAKGNILERFSAQQFPDLHSELNLSSLELGDSALYFCASSVLTLGSRINYGYTFGSGTRLTVV.

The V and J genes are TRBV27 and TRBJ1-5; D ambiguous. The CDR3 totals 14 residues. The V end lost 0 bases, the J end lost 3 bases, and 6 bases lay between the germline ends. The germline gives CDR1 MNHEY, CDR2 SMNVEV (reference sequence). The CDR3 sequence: CASSLSAYNQPQHF. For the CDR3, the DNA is TGTGCCAGCAGTTTATCAGCGTACAATCAGCCCCAGCATTTT.

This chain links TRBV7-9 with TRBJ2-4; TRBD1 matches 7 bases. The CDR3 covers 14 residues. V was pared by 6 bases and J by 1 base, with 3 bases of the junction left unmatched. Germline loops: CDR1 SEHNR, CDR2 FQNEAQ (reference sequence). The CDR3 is CASRPQGAKNIQYF. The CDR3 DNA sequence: TGTGCCAGCAGGCCACAGGGGGCCAAAAACATTCAGTACTTC.

This CDR3 is CASNPRLSSYNEQFF. CDR3 in DNA: TGTGCCAGCAACCCGAGGCTGAGCTCCTACAATGAGCAGTTCTTC. The gene calls are TRBV6-1 and TRBJ2-1; D remains unclear. Germline CDR1 MNHNS, CDR2 SASEGT. The CDR3 totals 15 residues. V was trimmed by 7 bases and J by 0 bases, leaving 13 bases between them.

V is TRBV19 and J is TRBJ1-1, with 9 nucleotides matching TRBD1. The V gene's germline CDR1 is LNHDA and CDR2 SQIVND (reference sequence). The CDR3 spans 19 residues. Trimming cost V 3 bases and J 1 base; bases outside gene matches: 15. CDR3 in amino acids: CASSIGLGQGAGGNTEAFF. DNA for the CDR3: TGTGCCAGTAGTATCGGTCTGGGACAGGGTGCAGGGGGGAACACTGAAGCTTTCTTT.

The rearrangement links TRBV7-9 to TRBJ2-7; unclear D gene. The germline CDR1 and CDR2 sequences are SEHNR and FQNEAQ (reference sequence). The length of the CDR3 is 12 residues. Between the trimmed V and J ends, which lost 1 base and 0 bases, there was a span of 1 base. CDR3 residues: CASSLGSYEQYF. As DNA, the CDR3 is TGTGCCAGCAGCTTAGGCTCCTACGAGCAGTACTTC.

The chain's CDR3 is CASSLAPYNEQFF. In nucleotides, the CDR3 is TGCGCCAGCAGCTTGGCCCCCTACAATGAGCAGTTCTTC. The chain carries TRBV5-1 and TRBJ2-1; D is ambiguous. CDR1 is SGHRS and CDR2 is YFSETQ in the germline V gene. Deletions cut 0 bases from V and 2 bases from J, with 3 bases between. This CDR3 has 13 amino acids.

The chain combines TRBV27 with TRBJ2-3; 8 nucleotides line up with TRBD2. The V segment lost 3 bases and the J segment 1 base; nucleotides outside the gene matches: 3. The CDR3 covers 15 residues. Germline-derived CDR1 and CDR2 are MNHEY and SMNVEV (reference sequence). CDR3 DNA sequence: TGTGCCAGCAGTTTGTCAGCGGGAGGCACAGATACGCAGTATTTT. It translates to CASSLSAGGTDTQYF.

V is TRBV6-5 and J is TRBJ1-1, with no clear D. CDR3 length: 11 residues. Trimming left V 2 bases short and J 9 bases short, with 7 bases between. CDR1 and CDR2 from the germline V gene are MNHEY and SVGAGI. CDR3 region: CASSYGGKAFF. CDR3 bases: TGTGCCAGCAGTTACGGAGGGAAAGCTTTCTTT.

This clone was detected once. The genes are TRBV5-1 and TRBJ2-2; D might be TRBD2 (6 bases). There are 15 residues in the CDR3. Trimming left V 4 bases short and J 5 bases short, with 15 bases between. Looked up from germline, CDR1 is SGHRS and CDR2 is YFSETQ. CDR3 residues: CASSTGVVGTGELFF. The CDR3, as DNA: TGCGCCAGCAGCACGGGAGTGGTAGGGACCGGGGAGCTGTTTTTT.

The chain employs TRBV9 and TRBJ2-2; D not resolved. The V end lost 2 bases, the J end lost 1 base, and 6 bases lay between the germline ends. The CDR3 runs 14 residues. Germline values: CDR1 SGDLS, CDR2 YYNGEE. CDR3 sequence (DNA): TGTGCCAGCAGCGTTCAGCTGAACACCGGGGAGCTGTTTTTT. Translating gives CASSVQLNTGELFF.

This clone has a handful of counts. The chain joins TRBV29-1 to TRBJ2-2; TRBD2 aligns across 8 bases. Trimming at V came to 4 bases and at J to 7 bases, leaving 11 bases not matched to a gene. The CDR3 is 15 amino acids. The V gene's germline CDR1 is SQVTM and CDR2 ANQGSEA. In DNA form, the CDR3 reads TGCAGCGTTGCAGGGCTAGCGGGCCTGGGCGGGGAGCTGTTTTTT. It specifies CSVAGLAGLGGELFF.

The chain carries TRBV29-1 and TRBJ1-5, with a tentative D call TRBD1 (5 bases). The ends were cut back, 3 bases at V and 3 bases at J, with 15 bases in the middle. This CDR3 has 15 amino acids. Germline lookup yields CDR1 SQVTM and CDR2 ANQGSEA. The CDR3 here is CSVEVGGSPNQPQHF. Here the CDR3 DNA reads TGCAGCGTTGAGGTGGGGGGTTCCCCCAATCAGCCCCAGCATTTT.

Written as DNA, the CDR3 is TGTGCCAGTGGAGGGATCACGCAGTATTTT. Its protein is CASGGITQYF. The rearrangement uses TRBV5-8 and TRBJ2-3; a weak D match, TRBD2 (6 bases). Germline-derived CDR1 and CDR2 are SGHTS and YDEGEE. The V gene lost 8 bases and the J gene lost 9 bases, with 10 bases spanning the gap. The CDR3 contains 10 residues.

The CDR3 is CASSSLAGRGETQYF. CDR3 in DNA: TGTGCCAGCAGTTCACTAGCGGGACGGGGAGAGACCCAGTACTTC. The chain has TRBV27 and TRBJ2-5; TRBD2 matches at 10 bases. J gave up 4 bases and V 4 bases, and 6 bases lay outside the gene matches. CDR1 MNHEY and CDR2 SMNVEV come from the germline V gene (reference sequence). The CDR3 has 15 amino acids.

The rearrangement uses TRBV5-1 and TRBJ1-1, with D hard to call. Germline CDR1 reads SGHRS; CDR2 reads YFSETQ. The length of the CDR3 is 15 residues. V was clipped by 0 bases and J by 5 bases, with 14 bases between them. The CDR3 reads CASSLDRPMGTEAFF. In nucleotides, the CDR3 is TGCGCCAGCAGCTTGGACAGACCAATGGGGACTGAAGCTTTCTTT.

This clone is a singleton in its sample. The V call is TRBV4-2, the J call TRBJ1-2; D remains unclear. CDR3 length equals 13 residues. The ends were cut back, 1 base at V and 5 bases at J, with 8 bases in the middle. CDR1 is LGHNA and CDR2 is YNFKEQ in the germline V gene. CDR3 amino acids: CASSQGPMYGYTF. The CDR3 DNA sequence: TGTGCCAGCAGCCAAGGTCCAATGTATGGCTACACCTTC.

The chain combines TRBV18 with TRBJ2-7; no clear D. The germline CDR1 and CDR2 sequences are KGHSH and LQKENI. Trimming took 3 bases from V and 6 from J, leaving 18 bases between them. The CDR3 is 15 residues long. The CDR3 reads CASSPPPNPFVEQYF. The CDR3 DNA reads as TGTGCCAGCTCACCCCCCCCAAATCCGTTCGTCGAGCAGTACTTC.

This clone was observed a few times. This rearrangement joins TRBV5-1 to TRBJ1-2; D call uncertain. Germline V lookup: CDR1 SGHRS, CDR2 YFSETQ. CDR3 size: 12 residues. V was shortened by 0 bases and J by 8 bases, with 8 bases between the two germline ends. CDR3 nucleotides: TGCGCCAGCAGCTTGGTAGGGAACGGCTACACCTTC. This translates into CASSLVGNGYTF.

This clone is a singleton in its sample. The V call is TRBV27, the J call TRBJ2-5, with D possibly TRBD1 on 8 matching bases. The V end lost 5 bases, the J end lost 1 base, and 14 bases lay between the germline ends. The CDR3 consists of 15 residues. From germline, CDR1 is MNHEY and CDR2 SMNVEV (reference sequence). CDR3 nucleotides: TGTGCCAGCAGTCAACACAGGGGGGGCCAAGAGACCCAGTACTTC. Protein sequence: CASSQHRGGQETQYF.

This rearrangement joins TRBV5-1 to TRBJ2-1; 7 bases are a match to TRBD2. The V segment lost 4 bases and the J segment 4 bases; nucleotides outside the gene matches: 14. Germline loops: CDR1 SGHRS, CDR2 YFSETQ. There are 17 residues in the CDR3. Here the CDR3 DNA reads TGCGCCAGCAGCGGGGCACTCCTAGCGGCCAAATACAATGAGCAGTTCTTC. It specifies CASSGALLAAKYNEQFF.

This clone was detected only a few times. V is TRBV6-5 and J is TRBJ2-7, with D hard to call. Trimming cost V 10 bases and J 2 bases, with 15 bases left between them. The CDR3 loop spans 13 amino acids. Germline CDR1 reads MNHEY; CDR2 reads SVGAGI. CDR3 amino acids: CATLSEAPYEQYF. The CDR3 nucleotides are TGTGCCACCCTCTCGGAAGCCCCCTACGAGCAGTACTTC.

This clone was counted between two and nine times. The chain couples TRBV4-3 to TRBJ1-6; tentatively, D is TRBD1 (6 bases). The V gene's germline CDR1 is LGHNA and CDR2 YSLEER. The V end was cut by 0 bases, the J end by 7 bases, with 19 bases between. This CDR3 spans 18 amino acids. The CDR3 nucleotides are TGCGCCAGCAGCCAAGAAGGCGGTAGGGGGGCCTCGAATTCACCCCTCCACTTT. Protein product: CASSQEGGRGASNSPLHF.

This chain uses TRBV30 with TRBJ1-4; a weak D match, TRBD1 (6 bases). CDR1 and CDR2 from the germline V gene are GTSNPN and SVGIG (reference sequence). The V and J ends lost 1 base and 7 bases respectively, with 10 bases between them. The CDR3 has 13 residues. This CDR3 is CAWSGGGGEKLFF. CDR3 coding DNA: TGTGCCTGGAGTGGAGGGGGTGGTGAAAAACTGTTTTTT. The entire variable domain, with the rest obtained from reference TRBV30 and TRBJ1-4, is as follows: SQTIHQWPATLVQPVGSPLSLECTVEGTSNPNLYWYRQAAGRGLQLLFYSVGIGQISSEVPQNLSASRPQDRQFILSSKKLLLSDSGFYLCAWSGGGGEKLFFGSGTQLSVL.

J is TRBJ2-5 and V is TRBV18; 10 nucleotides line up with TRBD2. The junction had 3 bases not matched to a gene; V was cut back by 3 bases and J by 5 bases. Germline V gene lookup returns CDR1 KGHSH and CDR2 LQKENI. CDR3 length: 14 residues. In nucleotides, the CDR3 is TGTGCCAGCTCACCGGTAGCGGGAGGTGAGACCCAGTACTTC. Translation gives CASSPVAGGETQYF.

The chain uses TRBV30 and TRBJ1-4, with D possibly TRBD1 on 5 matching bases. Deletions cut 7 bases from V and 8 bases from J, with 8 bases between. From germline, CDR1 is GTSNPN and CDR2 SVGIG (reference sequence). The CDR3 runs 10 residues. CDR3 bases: TGTGCCTCCCAGGGAGAAAAACTGTTTTTT. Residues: CASQGEKLFF.

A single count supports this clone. The chain's CDR3 is CASSSGVGGSYEQYF. DNA for the CDR3: TGTGCCAGCAGTTCCGGAGTGGGCGGCTCCTACGAGCAGTACTTC. The rearrangement links TRBV7-2 to TRBJ2-7; D is unresolved. Trimming cost V 6 bases and J 0 bases, with 15 bases left between them. This CDR3 region has 15 residues. CDR1 SGHTA and CDR2 FQGNSA come from the germline V gene.